The rows below give T cell receptor beta chains drawn from one sample of a study of siplizumab effects on memory and regulatory T cells. TCRdb's copy holds only in-frame clones and misses some; the assay was immunoSEQ multiplex PCR. The sample carries 45,000 to 60,000 clones, more than 85% recorded once. The sample comprised naive CD8+ T cells sorted from blood. All receptors derive from a human donor in good health. Each CDR3 is given with its conserved first and last residue. The order of the fields is J gene, D gene, clone size, V gene, CDR3 DNA, CDR3 protein. A D gene is named only where the DNA matches it firmly. Size values are once, few and many counts, or a class for expanded clones, and some rows have none.

>TRBJ2-5|TRBD2|NA|TRBV6-1
TGTGCCAGCAGGGATGGACTAGCGGGGTGGGAGACCCAGTACTTC
CASRDGLAGWETQYF
>TRBJ1-1|NA|NA|TRBV5-8
TGTGCCAGCAGGCTACCGGGCCTCGTTACCATGAACACTGAAGCTTTCTTT
CASRLPGLVTMNTEAFF
>TRBJ2-2|NA|NA|TRBV5-6
TGTGCCAGCAGCTCCCCCCCGCGGCCCGGGGAGCTGTTTTTT
CASSSPPRPGELFF
>TRBJ2-7|NA|few|TRBV4-1
TGCGCCAGCAGCCAAGGGGGCGGAGAGCAGTACTTC
CASSQGGGEQYF
>TRBJ1-2|NA|NA|TRBV10-3
TGTGCCATCAGTGAGTCCGATTCCGGCTACACCTTC
CAISESDSGYTF
>TRBJ1-5|NA|NA|TRBV27
TGTGCCAGCAGTCTGACGGAAATCGAGCCCCAGCATTTT
CASSLTEIEPQHF
>TRBJ2-7|NA|NA|TRBV6-1
TGTGCCAGCAGTGAAGATGTAGGACTGAGGACCTACGAGCAGTACTTC
CASSEDVGLRTYEQYF
>TRBJ1-2|TRBD1|NA|TRBV7-6
TGTGCCAGCAGCTTGGGAGACAGGGGGCGGCGTGGCTACACCTTC
CASSLGDRGRRGYTF
>TRBJ1-1|NA|few|TRBV7-9
TGTGCCAGCACTTATGGGGGCGGCACTGAAGCTTTCTTT
CASTYGGGTEAFF
>TRBJ2-1|NA|NA|TRBV6-9
TGTGCCAGCAGTTATTTGGGGGGTTACAATGAGCAGTTCTTC
CASSYLGGYNEQFF
>TRBJ1-5|TRBD1|few|TRBV11-2
TGTGCCAGCAGCTCCGGACAGGGGGATCAGCCCCAGCATTTT
CASSSGQGDQPQHF
>TRBJ2-5|NA|NA|TRBV27
TGTGCCAGCAGCCATGCCCTGACAGATTTTCAAGAGACCCAGTACTTC
CASSHALTDFQETQYF
>TRBJ1-6|TRBD1|NA|TRBV6-5
TGTGCCAGCAGCCCGGGACAGGTTATCTCACCCCTCCACTTT
CASSPGQVISPLHF
>TRBJ1-1|NA|NA|TRBV7-6
TGTGCCAGCAGCGTGTGGGAGTTGACCACTGAAGCTTTCTTT
CASSVWELTTEAFF
>TRBJ2-7|TRBD2|NA|TRBV4-1
TGCGCCAGCAGCCATCCCGGACTAGCGGGAGACGAGCAGTACTTC
CASSHPGLAGDEQYF
>TRBJ2-1|TRBD1|NA|TRBV30
TGTGCCTGGTCGAGAGGACAGGGCACCAATGAGCAGTTCTTC
CAWSRGQGTNEQFF
>TRBJ1-1|TRBD1|NA|TRBV7-6
TGTGCCAGCAGCTTAGACCTAGGGGGCCACACTGAAGCTTTCTTT
CASSLDLGGHTEAFF
>TRBJ2-2|NA|NA|TRBV7-9
TGTGCCAGCAGCTTAGTGGGAAGTAACGGGGAGCTGTTTTTT
CASSLVGSNGELFF
>TRBJ1-2|TRBD1|NA|TRBV9
TGTGCCAGCAGCGTCCGGACAGGACACTATGGCTACACCTTC
CASSVRTGHYGYTF
>TRBJ2-1|NA|few|TRBV7-9
TGTGCCAGCAGCTTAGTTAAGACCAGGATCGAGCAGTTCTTC
CASSLVKTRIEQFF
>TRBJ1-5|NA|NA|TRBV5-6
TGTGCCAGCACCCAAGGTGGAGATCAGCCCCAGCATTTT
CASTQGGDQPQHF
>TRBJ2-7|NA|NA|TRBV7-6
TGTGCCAGCAGCTTAGATGTGCGGGTGACCTACGAGCAGTACTTC
CASSLDVRVTYEQYF
>TRBJ2-2|NA|NA|TRBV9
TGTGCCAGCAGCGTAAATAGAAAGGAAGCGAACACCGGGGAGCTGTTTTTT
CASSVNRKEANTGELFF
>TRBJ1-4|TRBD1|NA|TRBV7-8
TGTGCCAGCAGCTTGACAGGGAGGGGTAATGAAAAACTGTTTTTT
CASSLTGRGNEKLFF
>TRBJ1-2|NA|NA|TRBV7-6
TGTGCCAGCAGCTTATCCGGGGCTAACTATGGCTACACCTTC
CASSLSGANYGYTF
>TRBJ2-7|NA|once|TRBV6-1
TGTGCCAGCAGTGAAGTGCCCCCACAGATCTCCTACGAGCAGTACTTC
CASSEVPPQISYEQYF
>TRBJ2-5|NA|NA|TRBV10-3
TGTGCCATCAGTGAGTGGGCCCAGGGTCGGGAGACCCAGTACTTC
CAISEWAQGRETQYF
>TRBJ1-3|NA|NA|TRBV19
TGTGCCAGTAGCCTCGGGCCGTCCTCTGGAAACACCATATATTTT
CASSLGPSSGNTIYF
>TRBJ2-7|TRBD1|once|TRBV7-8
TGTGCCAGCAGCTTAGCGGGACAGGGGAGCTACGAGCAGTACTTC
CASSLAGQGSYEQYF
>TRBJ2-7|NA|NA|TRBV14
TGTGCCAGCAGCCAAGGTGACGGAGTATGGTACGAGCAGTACTTC
CASSQGDGVWYEQYF
>TRBJ2-7|NA|few|TRBV27
TGTGCCAGCAGTCTACGAACTAACTACGAGCAGTACTTC
CASSLRTNYEQYF
>TRBJ2-1|NA|NA|TRBV18
TGTGCCAGCTCAGAACTAGTTGAAAGCTCCTACAATGAGCAGTTCTTC
CASSELVESSYNEQFF
>TRBJ2-1|NA|NA|TRBV6-1
TGTGCCAGCAGTGGGCACATAGCGGTCTCCTACAATGAGCAGTTCTTC
CASSGHIAVSYNEQFF
>TRBJ2-1|TRBD2|NA|TRBV19
TGTGCCAGTAGTACCATAGCGGGAGCGGATGAGCAGTTCTTC
CASSTIAGADEQFF
>TRBJ2-1|TRBD2|NA|TRBV11-2
TGTGCCAGCAGCTTAGCGGGGGGCTCCTACAATGAGCAGTTCTTC
CASSLAGGSYNEQFF
>TRBJ2-3|NA|once|TRBV7-7
TGTGCTAGCAGCTTAGAGGCAGGGGGGGCAGATACGCAGTATTTT
CASSLEAGGADTQYF
>TRBJ1-2|NA|NA|TRBV23-1
TGCGCCAGCAGTCCCCGGGCTGGGGACTATGGCTACACCTTC
CASSPRAGDYGYTF